The 5 T cell receptor beta chains listed next were all sequenced from one sample in a study of blood T cells in healthy people across ages. Through a sample-barcoded 5' primer and a J-beta primer mix, a second PCR was run for roughly 6 to 12 cycles. A single record per CDR3 protein comes from TCRdb applying MiXCR to the 5' RACE reads. The table lists 2 million or so distinct CDR3 sequences, roughly 50% of them singletons. The sequenced sample consisted of blood. All receptors derive from a woman aged 40 to 50 in good health.

This sequence joins TRBV4-1 and TRBJ2-1, with D tentatively TRBD1 (5 bases). This CDR3 has 16 residues. Between the trimmed V and J ends, which lost 0 bases and 4 bases, there was a span of 13 bases. Germline CDR1 MGHRA, CDR2 YSYEKL. DNA for the CDR3: TGCGCCAGCAGCCAAGATGGGCAGGGCAGGTACAATGAGCAGTTCTTC. Translation: CASSQDGQGRYNEQFF.

The rearrangement uses TRBV6-5 and TRBJ2-1; TRBD2 aligns across 7 bases. From germline, CDR1 is MNHEY and CDR2 SVGAGI. The CDR3 covers 16 residues. The V and J ends lost 5 bases and 4 bases, in that order; junction bases with no gene match: 11. The DNA for the CDR3 is TGTGCCAGCAGTCCCTCGGCGGGGGAATCGTACAATGAGCAGTTCTTC. Translated, it gives CASSPSAGESYNEQFF.

This clonotype was found a few times. Germline and junction disagree at one end, which may indicate a read error. The CDR3 sequence is CASSLADSGYQETRYF. DNA for the CDR3: TGTGCCAGCAGTTTAGCGGACAGTGGGTACCAAGAGACCCGGTACTTC. The V call is TRBV28, the J call TRBJ2-5; possibly TRBD1 for D (6 bases). Looked up from germline, CDR1 is MDHEN and CDR2 is SYDVKM. The CDR3 is made up of 16 amino acids.

The V gene is TRBV2, the J gene TRBJ2-7; TRBD2 agrees at 9 bases. CDR1 and CDR2 (germline): SNHLY, FYNNEI. V dropped 8 bases and J dropped 4; count of bases not matched to a gene: 3. This CDR3 has 12 amino acids. CDR3 in amino acids: CASEGLAYEQYF. CDR3 coding DNA: TGTGCCAGCGAGGGACTAGCTTACGAGCAGTACTTC.

Here the CDR3 DNA reads TGTGCCAGCAGCGTAGGGACGCGGGGATCACCCCTCCACTTT. It codes for CASSVGTRGSPLHF. The rearrangement joins TRBV9 to TRBJ1-6; D is unresolved. The V end lost 0 bases, the J end lost 10 bases, and 11 bases lay between the germline ends. This CDR3 contains 14 residues. Germline V gene lookup returns CDR1 SGDLS and CDR2 YYNGEE.